The 14 T cell receptor beta chains listed next were all sequenced from one sample in a study of T cells after posttransplantation cyclophosphamide (dated by TCRdb to 2015 to 2016). The library was built by means of the immunoSEQ multiplex PCR assay. TCRdb took over this immuneACCESS table, retaining in-frame rearrangements with V and J assigned. Such tables are incomplete; in checked studies, under half of the missing clones stem from an unresolved V gene, and the remainder is unexplained. The sample records some 43,000 clones, none occurring a single time. The top ten clonotypes cover roughly 2.2% of the sample. Sequencing was performed on PBMCs. These receptors were obtained from a man aged 35 to 55 in good health, CMV-negative, and a related stem cell transplant donor.

There are many counts of this clone. The rearrangement uses TRBV25-1 and TRBJ2-1, with TRBD2 matching over 14 bases. V gave up 7 bases and J gave up 0 bases; unmatched junction bases: 5. This CDR3 has 17 residues. From germline, CDR1 is MGHDK and CDR2 SYGVNS. Here the CDR3 DNA reads TGTGCCAGCACGGGACTAGCGGGAGCAGACTCCTACAATGAGCAGTTCTTC. Protein: CASTGLAGADSYNEQFF.

This clone was seen many times. The chain links TRBV19 to TRBJ2-7; 7 bases line up with TRBD1. V dropped 2 bases and J dropped 2; count of bases not matched to a gene: 3. This CDR3 is built from 14 residues. Germline V gene lookup returns CDR1 LNHDA and CDR2 SQIVND (reference sequence). The CDR3 protein is CASSIRGGPYEQYF. DNA for the CDR3: TGTGCCAGTAGTATAAGAGGGGGCCCCTACGAGCAGTACTTC.

This clone was observed at least ten times. The chain links TRBV7-2 to TRBJ2-1, with 13 nucleotides matching TRBD2. CDR1 and CDR2 from the germline V gene are SGHTA and FQGNSA. After removal of 5 bases from V and 5 bases from J, the junction contained 9 bases not matched to a gene. This CDR3 spans 17 amino acids. CDR3 nucleotides: TGTGCCAGCAGCCTCTGGACTAGCGGGAGTATCGACAATGAGCAGTTCTTC. Translating gives CASSLWTSGSIDNEQFF.

This clone came up many times. The chain is built from TRBV10-3 and TRBJ2-3; a weak D match, TRBD1 (5 bases). V lost 3 bases and J 4 bases, leaving 8 bases between the germline ends. Germline CDR1 and CDR2: ENHRY and SYGVKD. The length of the CDR3 is 13 residues. CDR3 in DNA: TGTGCCATCAGTGAAGACAGCCCAGATACGCAGTATTTT. It is translated as CAISEDSPDTQYF.

This clone has at least ten counts. The CDR3 spells CASSKMDRGVTDTQYF. In DNA form, the CDR3 reads TGTGCCAGCAGCAAGATGGACAGGGGAGTTACAGATACGCAGTATTTT. The chain is built from TRBV7-6 and TRBJ2-3; TRBD1 matches at 9 bases. Unmatched junction bases numbered 9, after V lost 5 bases and J lost 3 bases. Germline V lookup: CDR1 SGHVS, CDR2 FNYEAQ. CDR3 length: 16 residues. Using reference TRBV7-6 and TRBJ2-3 for the parts outside the CDR3, the full variable domain is GAGVSQSPRYKVTKRGQDVALRCDPISGHVSLYWYRQALGQGPEFLTYFNYEAQQDKSGLPNDRFSAERPEGSISTLTIQRTEQRDSAMYRCASSKMDRGVTDTQYFGPGTRLTVL.

At least ten counts were recorded for this clone. V usage is TRBV27 and J usage is TRBJ1-5; the D gene is possibly TRBD1 (5 bases). CDR3 size: 14 residues. Deletions cut 5 bases from V and 4 bases from J, with 12 bases between. In germline, CDR1 is MNHEY, CDR2 SMNVEV (reference sequence). The CDR3: CASSPVGPNQPQHF. CDR3 nucleotide sequence: TGTGCCAGCAGTCCAGTGGGGCCAAATCAGCCCCAGCATTTT.

This clone was recorded many times. This chain links TRBV28 with TRBJ2-1; D remains unclear. Germline values: CDR1 MDHEN, CDR2 SYDVKM. Trimming took off 4 bases at V and 8 bases at J, with 9 bases between the two ends. CDR3 length: 12 amino acids. As DNA, the CDR3 is TGTGCCAGCAGTTGGAGTGAGGATGAGCAGTTCTTC. Its translation is CASSWSEDEQFF.

This clone was detected ten times or more. The CDR3 DNA reads TGTGCCAGCAGCCAAGACGGGACTATCAATGAGCAGTTCTTC. Translating gives CASSQDGTINEQFF. The chain carries TRBV4-2 and TRBJ2-1, with 7 bases lining up with TRBD2. V lost 0 bases, J lost 6 bases, and 2 bases stayed unmatched. Germline V gene sequence: CDR1 LGHNA, CDR2 YNFKEQ. The CDR3 runs 14 residues.

This clone was counted at least ten times. The chain employs TRBV5-1 and TRBJ2-5; 7 bases align to TRBD2. CDR3 length equals 16 residues. V trimming: 0 bases; J trimming: 3 bases; junction bases outside the gene matches: 8. The germline CDR1 and CDR2 sequences are SGHRS and YFSETQ. This CDR3 reads CASSLAGAGREETQYF. CDR3 sequence (DNA): TGCGCCAGCAGCTTGGCCGGAGCGGGAAGGGAAGAGACCCAGTACTTC.

This clone was recorded many times. The J gene is TRBJ1-1, the V gene TRBV28; a possible D gene is TRBD1 (5 bases). CDR1 is MDHEN and CDR2 is SYDVKM in the germline V gene. V lost 8 bases and J 4 bases, leaving 14 bases between the germline ends. The CDR3 has 13 amino acids. CDR3 in DNA: TGTGCCAGCGGTGGGGCGACGGGCACTGAAGCTTTCTTT. This translates into CASGGATGTEAFF.

This clone was detected many times. The chain recombines TRBV7-8 with TRBJ1-5, with D possibly matching TRBD1 (5 bases). Per the germline V gene, CDR1 is SGHVS and CDR2 is FQNEAQ. The CDR3 has 14 residues. V was shortened by 5 bases and J by 7 bases, with 15 bases between the two germline ends. This CDR3 is CASSLNGGNQPQHF. In DNA form, the CDR3 reads TGTGCCAGCAGCCTCAATGGGGGGAACCAGCCCCAGCATTTT.

At least ten counts were recorded for this clone. The chain links TRBV30 to TRBJ2-1; 15 nucleotides agree with TRBD2. Germline V gene lookup returns CDR1 GTSNPN and CDR2 SVGIG (reference sequence). The length of the CDR3 is 15 residues. J was trimmed by 7 bases and V by 3 bases; bases with no gene match: 4. The CDR3 DNA is TGTGCCTGGAGATATGGACTAGCGGGAGGGAATGAGCAGTTCTTC. Translated, it gives CAWRYGLAGGNEQFF.

This clone has ten or more counts. This chain uses TRBV4-1 with TRBJ1-2, with 8 positions matching TRBD1. CDR3 length: 14 amino acids. Germline V gene sequence: CDR1 MGHRA, CDR2 YSYEKL. The V gene end was trimmed by 6 bases and the J gene end by 7 bases; junction bases not matched to a gene: 10. CDR3 sequence (DNA): TGCGCCAGCAGGGAACCCTCAGGGGGCTCTGGCTACACCTTC. Its protein product is CASREPSGGSGYTF.

This clone was picked up many times. V usage is TRBV18 and J usage is TRBJ2-5; TRBD2 agrees at 8 bases. Germline loops: CDR1 KGHSH, CDR2 LQKENI. This CDR3 contains 17 residues. J was trimmed by 4 bases and V by 3 bases; bases with no gene match: 13. Here the CDR3 reads CASSPKVSGNLGETQYF. CDR3 coding DNA: TGTGCCAGCTCACCGAAAGTTAGCGGGAACCTCGGAGAGACCCAGTACTTC.